This entry lists 30 T cell receptor beta chains sequenced from one sample in a study of blood T cells in healthy people across ages. A sample-barcoded 5' primer and a J-beta primer mix were used in a second PCR of roughly 7 to 12 cycles. TCRdb re-derived calls from the 5' RACE reads in MiXCR, one entry per CDR3 protein. Of hundreds of thousands of distinct CDR3 sequences listed, about 56% are singletons. The sequenced material came from blood. The receptors were gathered from a man between 35 and 55 years old in good health.

This clonotype has just one count. The rearrangement uses TRBV15 and TRBJ2-6; 11 nucleotides align to TRBD2. Germline values: CDR1 LNHNV, CDR2 YYDKDF (reference sequence). Trimming cost V 4 bases and J 0 bases; bases outside gene matches: 5. The CDR3 is 18 amino acids. CDR3 bases: TGTGCCACCAGCAAGACTAGCGGGACTTTCTCTGGGGCCAACGTCCTGACTTTC. It is translated as CATSKTSGTFSGANVLTF.

The CDR3 nucleotides are TGTGCCAGTGCAGGGGGCGGGACTGAAGCTTTCTTT. Its protein product is CASAGGGTEAFF. J is TRBJ1-1 and V is TRBV19, with 8 bases aligning to TRBD1. The CDR3 covers 12 residues. Germline V gene data show CDR1 as LNHDA and CDR2 as SQIVND (reference sequence). The J segment lost 5 bases and the V segment lost 8 bases, leaving 4 bases of the junction unmatched.

The sample holds a few counts of this clonotype. J is TRBJ2-7 and V is TRBV12-3 or TRBV12-4, with D unclear. The V end was cut by 6 bases, the J end by 3 bases, with 15 bases between. The CDR3 consists of 14 residues. In DNA form, the CDR3 reads TGTGCCAGCAGCCGAAATGTAGCCGACTACGAGCAGTACTTC. It specifies CASSRNVADYEQYF.

The V gene is TRBV7-2, the J gene TRBJ2-6; 9 bases fit TRBD1. With V trimmed by 5 bases and J by 0 bases, 5 bases remained unmatched. CDR1 is SGHTA and CDR2 is FQGNSA in the germline V gene. The CDR3 consists of 17 residues. The CDR3 bases are TGTGCCAGCAGCGAACAGGGGGCAAGCTCTGGGGCCAACGTCCTGACTTTC. Translation gives CASSEQGASSGANVLTF. The full variable domain, rest sourced from reference TRBV7-2 and TRBJ2-6, is GAGVSQSPSNKVTEKGKDVELRCDPISGHTALYWYRQSLGQGLEFLIYFQGNSAPDKSGLPSDRFSAERTGGSVSTLTIQRTQQEDSAVYLCASSEQGASSGANVLTFGAGSRLTVL.

The V call is TRBV10-3, the J call TRBJ2-2; D unresolved. The CDR3 loop spans 13 amino acids. Germline V CDR1 and CDR2: ENHRY, SYGVKD. V gave up 7 bases and J gave up 9 bases, with 15 bases separating them. The CDR3: CAITLPRSRELFF. The CDR3 DNA is TGTGCCATCACGCTTCCTCGATCCCGGGAGCTGTTTTTT.

The chain recombines TRBV12-3 or TRBV12-4 with TRBJ2-2; 9 nucleotides agree with TRBD2. V lost 6 bases, J lost 3 bases, and 5 bases stayed unmatched. There are 15 residues in the CDR3. As DNA, the CDR3 is TGTGCCAGCAGCCCAAGCGGGGGGTACACCGGGGAGCTGTTTTTT. The encoded protein is CASSPSGGYTGELFF.

This chain uses TRBV2 with TRBJ2-1; 14 bases are a match to TRBD2. The germline V gene encodes CDR1 SNHLY and CDR2 FYNNEI. V shed 6 bases and J 6 bases; nucleotides not matched to a gene: 7. The CDR3 sequence is 16 residues long. CDR3: CASRQPGTSGSNEQFF. CDR3 bases: TGTGCCAGCAGGCAGCCGGGGACTAGCGGGAGCAATGAGCAGTTCTTC.

This clonotype occurred a few times. The chain uses TRBV25-1 and TRBJ2-5, with D tentatively TRBD1 (5 bases). V shed 5 bases and J shed 2 bases, with 12 bases lying between them. CDR3 size: 14 residues. Germline loops: CDR1 MGHDK, CDR2 SYGVNS. CDR3 region: CASSRPGNQETQYF. In DNA form, the CDR3 reads TGTGCCAGCAGTCGCCCAGGGAATCAAGAGACCCAGTACTTC.

In this sample, this clonotype turned up a few times. The chain couples TRBV4-3 to TRBJ2-3, with 10 positions matching TRBD2. Trimming removed 0 bases from V and 4 bases from J; junction bases left unmatched: 7. CDR3 length equals 17 residues. The germline V gene has CDR1 LGHNA and CDR2 YSLEER. CDR3 loop: CASSQDDRTSGADTQYF. In DNA form, the CDR3 reads TGCGCCAGCAGCCAAGATGATAGGACTAGCGGAGCAGATACGCAGTATTTT.

This clonotype showed up just a few times. This rearrangement joins TRBV15 to TRBJ1-2; unclear D gene. The CDR3 sequence is 15 residues long. CDR1 LNHNV and CDR2 YYDKDF come from the germline V gene (reference sequence). The germline V and J ends were trimmed by 0 bases and 4 bases, with 12 bases remaining between them. The CDR3 reads CATSRESLLGYGYTF. CDR3 in DNA: TGTGCCACCAGCAGAGAATCCCTACTGGGCTATGGCTACACCTTC. Using reference TRBV15 and TRBJ1-2 for the parts outside the CDR3, the full variable domain is DAMVIQNPRYQVTQFGKPVTLSCSQTLNHNVMYWYQQKSSQAPKLLFHYYDKDFNNEADTPDNFQSRRPNTSFCFLDIRSPGLGDTAMYLCATSRESLLGYGYTFGSGTRLTVV.

V is TRBV7-2 and J is TRBJ2-7; tentative D call: TRBD2 (5 bases). The CDR3 runs 18 residues. The germline V gene encodes CDR1 SGHTA and CDR2 FQGNSA. The V end was cut by 4 bases, the J end by 2 bases, with 24 bases between. Here the CDR3 DNA reads TGTGCCAGCAGCTCACAGTGGGGTGGGCAGGACTCACCCTACGAGCAGTACTTC. This codes for CASSSQWGGQDSPYEQYF.

The chain carries TRBV2 and TRBJ1-1; D gene unclear. The CDR3 totals 16 residues. V lost 4 bases to trimming and J lost 1 base, with 16 bases between them. Germline lookup yields CDR1 SNHLY and CDR2 FYNNEI. CDR3 amino acids: CASSVFVGPPNTEAFF. CDR3 sequence (DNA): TGTGCCAGCAGTGTTTTTGTAGGGCCGCCGAACACTGAAGCTTTCTTT.

The chain is built from TRBV6-4 and TRBJ2-3, with 9 bases that match TRBD2. This CDR3 contains 15 residues. V was clipped by 2 bases and J by 2 bases; unmatched bases: 2. CDR1 is MRHNA, CDR2 SNTAGT, per germline. The CDR3 sequence is CASSDGGGDTDTQYF. CDR3 nucleotide sequence: TGTGCCAGCAGTGACGGCGGGGGGGACACAGATACGCAGTATTTT.

J is TRBJ2-4 and V is TRBV6-5, with 10 bases identical to TRBD1. The CDR3 contains 18 residues. The germline gives CDR1 MNHEY, CDR2 SVGAGI. The V gene end was trimmed by 4 bases and the J gene end by 3 bases; junction bases not matched to a gene: 12. The CDR3 sequence: CASSSLGTGEGVKNIQYF. DNA of the CDR3: TGTGCCAGCAGTTCCCTCGGGACAGGGGAGGGGGTCAAAAACATTCAGTACTTC.

Here the CDR3 reads CASGGTLHTDTQYF. CDR3 DNA: TGTGCCAGCGGCGGGACACTTCACACAGATACGCAGTATTTT. The rearrangement joins TRBV9 to TRBJ2-3; D possibly uses TRBD1 or TRBD2 (6 bases each). V lost 7 bases and J 2 bases, leaving 14 bases between the germline ends. Per germline, CDR1 SGDLS and CDR2 YYNGEE. This CDR3 is built from 14 residues.

The chain has TRBV4-2 and TRBJ2-7, with D uncertain. Judging by the DNA end, TRBJ2-5 fits better; the J call may be wrong. Germline V gene sequence: CDR1 LGHNA, CDR2 YNFKEQ. There are 13 residues in the CDR3. The CDR3 DNA reads as TGTGCCAGCAGCCAAGTAGATGGGGAGACCCAGTACTTC. Translated: CASSQVDGETQYF.

This clonotype was counted a few times. The V and J genes are TRBV6-2 or TRBV6-3 and TRBJ2-3; TRBD1 matches at 11 bases. Per germline, CDR1 MNHEY and CDR2 SVGEGT. There are 15 residues in the CDR3. V shed 2 bases and J 3 bases; nucleotides not matched to a gene: 1. This CDR3 is CASSYGQGATDTQYF. Here the CDR3 DNA reads TGTGCCAGCAGTTACGGACAGGGGGCAACAGATACGCAGTATTTT.

The rearrangement links TRBV28 to TRBJ2-5, with D perhaps assigned TRBD1 or TRBD2 (6 bases each). TRBJ2-7 explains the end of the DNA better; the J call may be wrong. The CDR3 extends over 13 amino acids. The germline CDR1 and CDR2 sequences are MDHEN and SYDVKM. Here the CDR3 reads CASRVGGTYEQYF. The CDR3 nucleotides read TGTGCCAGCAGGGTCGGGGGCACCTACGAGCAGTACTTC.

This clonotype has only one observation. This chain links TRBV27 with TRBJ2-7, with D perhaps TRBD2 (6 bases). CDR3 length equals 16 residues. V lost 3 bases and J 0 bases, leaving 15 bases between the germline ends. Looked up from germline, CDR1 is MNHEY and CDR2 is SMNVEV (reference sequence). The CDR3 protein is CASSFRWRDSSYEQYF. The CDR3, as DNA: TGTGCCAGCAGTTTCCGATGGCGGGACTCCTCCTACGAGCAGTACTTC.

The chain joins TRBV6-5 to TRBJ2-1, with TRBD1 as a possible D gene (5 bases). Trimming left V 5 bases short and J 5 bases short, with 13 bases between. The CDR3 runs 14 residues. Germline V gives CDR1 MNHEY, CDR2 SVGAGI. CDR3 protein: CASSPQGTDNEQFF. The CDR3 DNA sequence: TGTGCCAGCAGTCCCCAGGGTACGGACAATGAGCAGTTCTTC.

V and J are TRBV20-1 and TRBJ2-4; D possibly matches TRBD1 or TRBD2 (5 bases each). The length of the CDR3 is 15 residues. Germline CDR1 reads DFQATT; CDR2 reads SNEGSKA (reference sequence). Deletions cut 0 bases from V and 11 bases from J, with 20 bases between. The CDR3 is CSARDQGSGKHVQYF. CDR3 in DNA: TGCAGTGCTAGAGATCAGGGATCGGGGAAACACGTTCAGTACTTC.

J is TRBJ2-7 and V is TRBV20-1; 13 bases are a match to TRBD2. The V gene's germline CDR1 is DFQATT and CDR2 SNEGSKA (reference sequence). J was trimmed by 2 bases and V by 5 bases; bases with no gene match: 3. The length of the CDR3 is 14 residues. The CDR3 nucleotides read TGCAGTGCTCGGACTAGCGGGAGCACCTACGAGCAGTACTTC. Protein: CSARTSGSTYEQYF.

The CDR3 sequence: CASSGGTVNTEAFF. In nucleotides, the CDR3 is TGTGCCAGCAGCGGGGGGACCGTGAACACTGAAGCTTTCTTT. The V and J genes are TRBV5-6 and TRBJ1-1, with a possible D match to TRBD1 (5 bases). This CDR3 has 14 amino acids. CDR1 SGHDT and CDR2 YYEEEE come from the germline V gene. With 4 bases removed from V and 0 bases from J, the gap between germline ends came to 10 bases.

This clonotype was counted a few times. A read error may produce the germline difference seen at one junction end. The CDR3 protein is CNVLSADTQYF. The CDR3 DNA is TGCAACGTTCTCTCTGCGGATACGCAGTATTTT. The J gene is TRBJ2-3, the V gene TRBV29-1; D gene unclear. The CDR3 runs 11 residues. Per germline, CDR1 SQVTM and CDR2 ANQGSEA.

The chain has TRBV7-2 and TRBJ1-5; D is unclear. Deletions cut 1 base from V and 9 bases from J, with 10 bases between. Germline CDR1 and CDR2: SGHTA and FQGNSA. CDR3 length: 13 amino acids. The CDR3 loop reads CASSLGLAMPQHF. The CDR3 coding sequence is TGTGCCAGCAGCTTAGGGTTAGCTATGCCCCAGCATTTT.

This chain links TRBV20-1 with TRBJ2-4; 9 bases are a match to TRBD2. V trimming: 3 bases; J trimming: 5 bases; junction bases outside the gene matches: 5. Germline V lookup: CDR1 DFQATT, CDR2 SNEGSKA (reference sequence). This CDR3 contains 14 residues. The CDR3 region is CSARASGVQNIQYF. The CDR3 coding sequence is TGCAGTGCTAGGGCTAGCGGGGTCCAAAACATTCAGTACTTC.

This clonotype showed up just a few times. Its ends do not fully match the called genes, so a read error is possible. The genes are TRBV29-1 and TRBJ2-3, with 12 bases matching TRBD1. Germline CDR1 SQVTM, CDR2 ANQGSEA. The CDR3 contains 15 residues. CDR3 bases: TGCAGCGTTGCTCTCGGGACAGGGGGCACAGATATGCAGTATTTT. Its translation is CSVALGTGGTDMQYF.

This clonotype has a handful of counts. The chain employs TRBV7-2 and TRBJ2-7; the D gene is possibly TRBD2 (6 bases). Germline assignment: CDR1 SGHTA and CDR2 FQGNSA. The length of the CDR3 is 15 residues. Deletions cut 1 base from V and 4 bases from J, with 14 bases between. CDR3 coding DNA: TGTGCCAGCAGCTTAGATGGGACTCGCACTTACGAGCAGTACTTC. Translating gives CASSLDGTRTYEQYF.

The CDR3 nucleotides read TGTGCCAGCAGCTCCCACAAGACAGGGATCGCGGATACGCAGTATTTT. Amino acid sequence: CASSSHKTGIADTQYF. This sequence joins TRBV3-1 and TRBJ2-3; 7 positions match TRBD1. Germline V gene lookup returns CDR1 LGHDT and CDR2 YNNKEL (reference sequence). V lost 5 bases to trimming and J lost 6 bases; unmatched junction nucleotides: 14. The CDR3 runs 16 residues.

The genes are TRBV6-1 and TRBJ2-5; 10 positions match TRBD2. CDR3 size: 17 residues. Germline V gives CDR1 MNHNS, CDR2 SASEGT. V lost 6 bases and J lost 0; bases outside the gene matches: 10. CDR3: CASSAGLLAGYQETQYF. As DNA, the CDR3 is TGTGCCAGCAGCGCTGGACTACTAGCGGGGTACCAAGAGACCCAGTACTTC.